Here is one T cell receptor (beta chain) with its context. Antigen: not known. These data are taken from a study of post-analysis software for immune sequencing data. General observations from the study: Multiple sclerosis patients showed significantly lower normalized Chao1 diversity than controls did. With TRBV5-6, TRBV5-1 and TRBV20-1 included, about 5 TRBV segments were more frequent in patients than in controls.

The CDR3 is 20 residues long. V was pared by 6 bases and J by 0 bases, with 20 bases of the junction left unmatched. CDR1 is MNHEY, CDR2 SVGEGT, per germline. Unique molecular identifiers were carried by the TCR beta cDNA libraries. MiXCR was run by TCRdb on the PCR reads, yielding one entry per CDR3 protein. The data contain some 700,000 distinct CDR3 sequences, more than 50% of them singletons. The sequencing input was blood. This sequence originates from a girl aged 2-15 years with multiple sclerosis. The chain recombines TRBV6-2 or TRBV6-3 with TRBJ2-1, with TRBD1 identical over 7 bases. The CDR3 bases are TGTGCCAGCAGCAGAGGACAGGATCCACCCTATCGTAGCTCCTACAATGAGCAGTTCTTC. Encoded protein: CASSRGQDPPYRSSYNEQFF.